A single sample is the source of the 15 T cell receptor beta chains below, sequenced in a study of cytomegalovirus exposure and HLA in healthy donors. With 60 Vbeta and 13 Jbeta primers, the PCR was carried out. Libraries were prepared by immunoSEQ multiplex PCR; TCRdb keeps only in-frame clonotypes and omits some of them. The sample comprises 75,000 to 100,000 clones, 6% to 9% of which are singletons, and 2.3% rests with the top ten. The sequenced sample was PBMCs. These receptors all stem from a man between 50 and 59 years old in good health and CMV-seronegative.

V usage is TRBV6-1 and J usage is TRBJ2-7, with D possibly matching TRBD1 (5 bases). Germline-derived CDR1 and CDR2 are MNHNS and SASEGT. Deletions cut 10 bases from V and 6 bases from J, with 19 bases between. The length of the CDR3 is 13 residues. CDR3 DNA sequence: TGTGCCACCCTTTTTAGGGGTGTATCCGAGCAGTACTTC. Protein: CATLFRGVSEQYF.

The chain joins TRBV5-1 to TRBJ1-1; 8 bases agree with TRBD1. This CDR3 contains 14 residues. Germline CDR1 SGHRS, CDR2 YFSETQ. With 1 base clipped from V and 6 bases from J, the junction kept 5 bases outside the gene matches. CDR3: CASSLIQGASEAFF. The CDR3 nucleotides read TGCGCCAGCAGCTTGATCCAGGGGGCATCTGAAGCTTTCTTT.

V usage is TRBV11-2 and J usage is TRBJ2-7, with 9 bases identical to TRBD1. With V trimmed by 1 base and J by 1 base, 5 bases remained unmatched. There are 16 residues in the CDR3. Per the germline V gene, CDR1 is SGHAT and CDR2 is FQNNGV. CDR3 loop: CASSLASGQGSYEQYF. CDR3 nucleotide sequence: TGTGCCAGCAGCTTAGCTTCAGGACAGGGGTCCTACGAGCAGTACTTC.

This clone was detected a few times. This rearrangement joins TRBV7-9 to TRBJ2-1; D perhaps matches TRBD1 (5 bases). The V gene's germline CDR1 is SEHNR and CDR2 FQNEAQ (reference sequence). The CDR3 is made up of 15 amino acids. V shed 1 base and J shed 8 bases, with 15 bases lying between them. CDR3 in DNA: TGTGCCAGCAGCTTAGTTCGTTCAGGCAGGGATGAGCAGTTCTTC. It codes for CASSLVRSGRDEQFF.

The V and J genes are TRBV28 and TRBJ2-7, with a weak D call TRBD2 (5 bases). Germline V CDR1 and CDR2: MDHEN, SYDVKM. Trimming stripped 6 bases from V and 9 bases from J, with 12 bases between. The CDR3 loop spans 11 amino acids. CDR3 in amino acids: CASSSPRGQYF. The CDR3 region has the DNA TGTGCCAGCAGCTCCCCTCGGGGGCAGTACTTC.

V gene TRBV7-9 combines with J gene TRBJ1-2; possibly TRBD1 for D (5 bases). With 5 bases removed from V and 2 bases from J, the gap between germline ends came to 15 bases. The CDR3 spans 15 residues. The germline gives CDR1 SEHNR, CDR2 FQNEAQ (reference sequence). The CDR3 DNA reads TGTGCCAGCAGCCCAGGACGTCGGACAAACTATGGCTACACCTTC. It yields the protein CASSPGRRTNYGYTF.

The chain employs TRBV19 and TRBJ2-1, with 7 bases identical to TRBD2. Looked up from germline, CDR1 is LNHDA and CDR2 is SQIVND (reference sequence). This CDR3 contains 14 residues. V lost 10 bases to trimming and J lost 0 bases; unmatched junction nucleotides: 6. Here the CDR3 reads CATLGGSSYNEQFF. Here the CDR3 DNA reads TGTGCCACCCTGGGCGGGAGCTCCTACAATGAGCAGTTCTTC.

This clone has more than one count but fewer than ten. The rearrangement uses TRBV11-2 and TRBJ1-1, with D perhaps TRBD1 (5 bases). Trimming pared 5 bases from V and 0 bases from J, leaving 10 bases between. Germline loops: CDR1 SGHAT, CDR2 FQNNGV. The CDR3 sequence is 14 residues long. CDR3 loop: CASSVDSLNTEAFF. The CDR3 region has the DNA TGTGCCAGCAGCGTCGACAGTCTGAACACTGAAGCTTTCTTT. Drawing the rest from reference TRBV11-2 and TRBJ1-1, the complete variable domain is EAGVAQSPRYKIIEKRQSVAFWCNPISGHATLYWYQQILGQGPKLLIQFQNNGVVDDSQLPKDRFSAERLKGVDSTLKIQPAKLEDSAVYLCASSVDSLNTEAFFGQGTRLTVV.

The chain carries TRBV4-2 and TRBJ2-1; D unclear. The CDR3 has 14 amino acids. CDR1 and CDR2 (germline): LGHNA, YNFKEQ. V gave up 2 bases and J gave up 2 bases, with 7 bases separating them. The CDR3 bases are TGTGCCAGCAGCCAAATTGGAGCCTACAATGAGCAGTTCTTC. This translates into CASSQIGAYNEQFF.

The chain joins TRBV14 to TRBJ2-5, with TRBD2 matching 10 bases. The CDR3 has 18 residues. Trimming removed 4 bases from V and 1 base from J; junction bases left unmatched: 12. In germline, CDR1 is SGHDN, CDR2 FVKESK. The CDR3 reads CASSPGRLAGHRQETQYF. The CDR3 region has the DNA TGTGCCAGCAGCCCCGGAAGACTAGCGGGCCACCGCCAAGAGACCCAGTACTTC.

The rearrangement uses TRBV7-8 and TRBJ2-7, with D hard to call. Germline values: CDR1 SGHVS, CDR2 FQNEAQ. Trimming pared 3 bases from V and 4 bases from J, leaving 7 bases between. The CDR3 runs to 12 residues. CDR3 nucleotides: TGTGCCAGCAGCTTTCTTGTTTACGAGCAGTACTTC. As protein: CASSFLVYEQYF.

This rearrangement joins TRBV15 to TRBJ1-2; TRBD1 matches 7 bases. The V segment lost 0 bases and the J segment 8 bases; nucleotides outside the gene matches: 12. The CDR3 has 16 amino acids. Germline V gene data show CDR1 as LNHNV and CDR2 as YYDKDF (reference sequence). The CDR3 bases are TGTGCCACCAGCAGAGATGTCAGGGGGAGGACTATGGGCTACACCTTC. Its protein product is CATSRDVRGRTMGYTF.

The sample holds a few counts of this clone. The V gene is TRBV9, the J gene TRBJ2-3; D perhaps matches TRBD2 (5 bases). Looked up from germline, CDR1 is SGDLS and CDR2 is YYNGEE. CDR3 size: 16 residues. Trimming took 0 bases from V and 0 from J, leaving 11 bases between them. CDR3 region: CASSVEGRTSTDTQYF. In DNA form, the CDR3 reads TGTGCCAGCAGCGTAGAAGGGAGAACAAGCACAGATACGCAGTATTTT.

The chain has TRBV27 and TRBJ1-5, with TRBD1 identical over 7 bases. The CDR3 runs 15 residues. Germline-derived CDR1 and CDR2 are MNHEY and SMNVEV (reference sequence). J lost 3 bases, V lost 6 bases, and 8 bases had no gene match. This CDR3 is CASSPQQGNNQPQHF. Written as DNA, the CDR3 is TGTGCCAGCAGCCCTCAACAGGGGAACAATCAGCCCCAGCATTTT.

The chain couples TRBV7-9 to TRBJ2-1; 11 nucleotides agree with TRBD2. Trimming at V came to 5 bases and at J to 13 bases, leaving 10 bases not matched to a gene. CDR1 SEHNR and CDR2 FQNEAQ come from the germline V gene (reference sequence). The CDR3 covers 14 residues. CDR3 in DNA: TGTGCCAGCAGCCCCTCGACTAGCGGGATCTCTCAGTTCTTC. Its protein is CASSPSTSGISQFF.